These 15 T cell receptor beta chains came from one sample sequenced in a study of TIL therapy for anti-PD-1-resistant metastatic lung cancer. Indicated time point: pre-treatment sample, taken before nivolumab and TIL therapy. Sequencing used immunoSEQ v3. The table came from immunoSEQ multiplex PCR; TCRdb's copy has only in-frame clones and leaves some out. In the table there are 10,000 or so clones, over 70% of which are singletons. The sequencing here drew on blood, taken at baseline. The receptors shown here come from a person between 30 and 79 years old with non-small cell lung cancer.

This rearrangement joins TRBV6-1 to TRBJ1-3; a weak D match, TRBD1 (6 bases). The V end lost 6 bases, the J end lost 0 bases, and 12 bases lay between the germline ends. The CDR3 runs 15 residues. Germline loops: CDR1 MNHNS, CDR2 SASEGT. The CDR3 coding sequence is TGTGCCAGCAGGCTCGGACAGTTCTCTGGAAACACCATATATTTT. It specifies CASRLGQFSGNTIYF.

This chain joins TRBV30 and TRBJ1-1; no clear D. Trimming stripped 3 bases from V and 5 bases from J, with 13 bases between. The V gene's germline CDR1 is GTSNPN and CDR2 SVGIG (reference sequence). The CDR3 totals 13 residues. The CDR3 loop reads CAWSPAVITEAFF. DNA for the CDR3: TGTGCCTGGAGCCCCGCGGTGATAACTGAAGCTTTCTTT.

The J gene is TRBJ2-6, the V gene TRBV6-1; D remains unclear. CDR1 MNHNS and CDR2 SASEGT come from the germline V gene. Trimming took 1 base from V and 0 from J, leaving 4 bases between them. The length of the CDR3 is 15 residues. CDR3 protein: CASSEGGSGANVLTF. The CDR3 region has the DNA TGTGCCAGCAGTGAAGGGGGCTCTGGGGCCAACGTCCTGACTTTC.

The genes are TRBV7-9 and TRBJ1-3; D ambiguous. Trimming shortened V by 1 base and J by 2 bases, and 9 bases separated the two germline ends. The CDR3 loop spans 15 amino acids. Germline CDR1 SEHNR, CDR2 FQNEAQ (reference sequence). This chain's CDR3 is CASSLEIRPGNTIYF. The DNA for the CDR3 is TGTGCCAGCAGCTTAGAAATACGGCCTGGAAACACCATATATTTT.

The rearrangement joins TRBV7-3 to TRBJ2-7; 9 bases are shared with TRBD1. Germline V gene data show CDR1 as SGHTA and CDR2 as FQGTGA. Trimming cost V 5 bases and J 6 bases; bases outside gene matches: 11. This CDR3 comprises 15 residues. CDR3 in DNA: TGTGCCAGCAGCGCGTCGGGACAGGGACGTTTCGAGCAGTACTTC. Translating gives CASSASGQGRFEQYF.

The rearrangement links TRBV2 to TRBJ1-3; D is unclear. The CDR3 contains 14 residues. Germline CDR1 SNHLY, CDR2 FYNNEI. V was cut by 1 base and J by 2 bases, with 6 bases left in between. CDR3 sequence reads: CASSEGNPGNTIYF. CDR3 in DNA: TGTGCCAGCAGTGAAGGGAACCCTGGAAACACCATATATTTT.

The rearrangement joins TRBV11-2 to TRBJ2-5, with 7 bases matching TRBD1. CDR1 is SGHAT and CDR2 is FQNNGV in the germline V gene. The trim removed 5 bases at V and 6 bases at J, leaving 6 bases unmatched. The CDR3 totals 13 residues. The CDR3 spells CASSPDRAQTQYF. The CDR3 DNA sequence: TGTGCCAGCAGCCCAGACAGGGCCCAGACCCAGTACTTC.

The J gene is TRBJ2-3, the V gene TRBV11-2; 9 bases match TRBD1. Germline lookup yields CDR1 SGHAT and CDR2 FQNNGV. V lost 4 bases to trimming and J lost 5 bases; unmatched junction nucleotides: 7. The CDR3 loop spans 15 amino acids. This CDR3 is CASSSYRGRGDTQYF. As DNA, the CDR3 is TGTGCCAGCAGCTCCTACAGGGGGCGGGGAGATACGCAGTATTTT.

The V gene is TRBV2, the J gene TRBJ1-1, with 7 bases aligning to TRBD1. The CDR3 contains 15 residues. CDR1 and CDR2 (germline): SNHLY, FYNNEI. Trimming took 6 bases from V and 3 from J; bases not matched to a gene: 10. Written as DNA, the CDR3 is TGTGCCAGCAGCCTCAGGGGGGGGCGGGACACTGAAGCTTTCTTT. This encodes CASSLRGGRDTEAFF.

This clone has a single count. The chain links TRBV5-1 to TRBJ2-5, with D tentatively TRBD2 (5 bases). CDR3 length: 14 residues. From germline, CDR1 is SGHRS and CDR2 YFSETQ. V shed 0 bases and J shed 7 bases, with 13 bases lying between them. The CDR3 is CASSLDGLRGTQYF. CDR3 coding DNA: TGCGCCAGCAGCTTGGATGGGCTTCGGGGGACCCAGTACTTC.

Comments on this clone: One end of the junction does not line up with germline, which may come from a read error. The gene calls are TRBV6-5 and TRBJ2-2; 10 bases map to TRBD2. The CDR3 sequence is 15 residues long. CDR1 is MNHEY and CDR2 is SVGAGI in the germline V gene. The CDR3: CASSDSSGSTGELFF. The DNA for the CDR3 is TGTGCCAGCAGTGACTCTAGCGGGAGCACCGGGGAGCTGTTTTTT.

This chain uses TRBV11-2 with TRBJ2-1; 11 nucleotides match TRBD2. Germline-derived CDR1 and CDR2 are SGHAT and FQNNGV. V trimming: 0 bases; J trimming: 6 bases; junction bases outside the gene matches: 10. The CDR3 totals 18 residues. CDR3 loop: CASSLDRLAGFLRNEQFF. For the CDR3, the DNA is TGTGCCAGCAGCTTAGATAGACTAGCGGGATTCTTGCGCAATGAGCAGTTCTTC. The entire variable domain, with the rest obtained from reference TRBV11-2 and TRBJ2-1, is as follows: EAGVAQSPRYKIIEKRQSVAFWCNPISGHATLYWYQQILGQGPKLLIQFQNNGVVDDSQLPKDRFSAERLKGVDSTLKIQPAKLEDSAVYLCASSLDRLAGFLRNEQFFGPGTRLTVL.

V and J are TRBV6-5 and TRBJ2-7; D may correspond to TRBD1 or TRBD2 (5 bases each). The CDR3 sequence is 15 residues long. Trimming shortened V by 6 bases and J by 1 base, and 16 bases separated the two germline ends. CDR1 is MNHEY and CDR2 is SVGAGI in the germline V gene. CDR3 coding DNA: TGTGCCAGCAGGAACCGGGACGTAGGTTCCTACGAGCAGTACTTC. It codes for CASRNRDVGSYEQYF.

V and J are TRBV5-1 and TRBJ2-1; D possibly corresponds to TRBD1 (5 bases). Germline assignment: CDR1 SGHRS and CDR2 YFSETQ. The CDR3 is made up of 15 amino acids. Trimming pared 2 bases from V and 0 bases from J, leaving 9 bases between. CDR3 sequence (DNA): TGCGCCAGCAGCTTTGGTCAGGGCTCCTACAATGAGCAGTTCTTC. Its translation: CASSFGQGSYNEQFF.

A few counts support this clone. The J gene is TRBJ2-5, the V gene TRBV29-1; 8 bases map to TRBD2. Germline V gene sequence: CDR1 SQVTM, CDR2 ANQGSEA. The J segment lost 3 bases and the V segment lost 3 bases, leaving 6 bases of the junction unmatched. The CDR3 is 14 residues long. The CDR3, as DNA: TGCAGCGTTGAGCTAGCGGGTACCGAAGAGACCCAGTACTTC. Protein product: CSVELAGTEETQYF. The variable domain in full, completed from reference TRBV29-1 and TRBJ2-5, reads SAVISQKPSRDICQRGTSLTIQCQVDSQVTMMFWYRQQPGQSLTLIATANQGSEATYESGFVIDKFPISRPNLTFSTLTVSNMSPEDSSIYLCSVELAGTEETQYFGPGTRLLVL.